This section outlines one T cell receptor (beta chain) sequence together with its context. The data originate from a study of long-term antiretroviral therapy in people with HIV. The authors ran the immunoSEQ assay, v3.0, at survey level. Produced via immunoSEQ multiplex PCR; TCRdb's table is partial and in-frame only. The repertoire holds some 8,900 clones, with 75% as singletons. This CDR3 is built from 13 residues. Trimming at V came to 6 bases and at J to 10 bases, leaving 4 bases not matched to a gene. Germline V gene data show CDR1 as MNHEY and CDR2 as SVGAGI. The TCR originated in a man between 40 and 49 years old with HIV. Sequenced here: unsorted PBMCs, sampled 1.8 years before starting antiretroviral therapy. The chain links TRBV6-5 to TRBJ2-1, with 12 positions matching TRBD2. The CDR3 loop is CASSPGLAGEQFF. The CDR3 DNA reads TGTGCCAGCAGCCCGGGACTAGCGGGCGAGCAGTTCTTC.